These T cell receptor beta chains were read from a single sample in a study of early T cells in non-severe SARS-CoV-2 infection. TCRdb called the 5' RACE reads again in MiXCR, with one record for every CDR3 protein. The sample contains just over 95,000 distinct CDR3 sequences, more than 9.5% of which appear only once. The source was whole blood, collected at baseline. All receptors derive from an adult who was a healthcare worker with PCR-confirmed SARS-CoV-2 infection or an uninfected control (not recorded which). Each CDR3 is given with its conserved first and last residue. Each record gives: V gene, J gene, clone size, CDR3 protein. Some rows have no size entry. The others give once, few or many, or a class for an expanded clone.

TRBV20-1	TRBJ1-1	many	CSASPPTGGKKAFF
TRBV15	TRBJ1-2	-	CATSHEGQSYGYTF
TRBV24-1	TRBJ2-3	few	CATSLMGTDTQYF
TRBV6-1	TRBJ2-3	many	CASSETSQPSTDTQYF
TRBV6-2/TRBV6-3	TRBJ1-6	-	CASIEGGGVSPLHF
TRBV6-2/TRBV6-3	TRBJ2-2	many	CASSLRLAFGNTGELFF
TRBV6-4	TRBJ2-3	-	CARAGRLAGTDTQYF
TRBV7-2	TRBJ2-1	many	CASSLVWGEQFF
TRBV20-1	TRBJ1-2	few	CSALRMPNYGYTF
TRBV7-9	TRBJ2-1	many	CASSLGQGLYNEQFF
TRBV7-6	TRBJ1-1	many	CASSLLRGDTEAFF
TRBV18	TRBJ1-5	many	CASSPGQGLGNQPQHF
TRBV20-1	TRBJ2-1	many	CSAQLTVSSYNEQFF
TRBV15	TRBJ1-1	-	CATSGASHTEAFF
TRBV18	TRBJ2-1	-	CASSPPSGRINNEQFF
TRBV7-6	TRBJ2-2	few	CASSLAGPNTGELFF
TRBV5-1	TRBJ2-1	few	CASSQAGNEQFF
TRBV7-9	TRBJ2-1	few	CASSLAQTAGIDNEQFF
TRBV27	TRBJ2-1	many	CASSLISYNEQFF
TRBV12-3/TRBV12-4	TRBJ2-2	few	CASTPTANTGELFF
TRBV5-3	TRBJ2-1	many	CARTCPASEQFF
TRBV3-1	TRBJ2-3	many	CASSQDESDSTDTQYF
TRBV20-1	TRBJ2-5	few	CSARVGVGWGETQYF
TRBV4-2	TRBJ2-2	few	CASSQVLPRDPNTGELFF
TRBV7-2	TRBJ1-1	many	CASSPRGSAEAFF
TRBV7-6	TRBJ2-5	-	CASSLGGRGQETQYF
TRBV20-1	TRBJ1-2	-	CSSPPDYGYTF
TRBV12-3/TRBV12-4	TRBJ2-3	-	CASSSMVGTDTQYF
TRBV7-9	TRBJ2-7	-	CASSPTPGRNSYEQYF
TRBV10-3	TRBJ2-2	few	CAIRAANTGELFF
TRBV4-3	TRBJ2-1	-	CASSQGRYELGSSYNEQFF
TRBV3-1	TRBJ1-6	few	CASSQGQHLHF
TRBV20-1	TRBJ1-1	-	CSARPFADTEAFF
TRBV20-1	TRBJ1-2	few	CSAPRPAGLNGYTF
TRBV5-1	TRBJ2-2	-	CASSEPTGGTGELFF
TRBV18	TRBJ1-1	many	CASSLNPQANTEAFF
TRBV20-1	TRBJ1-6	-	CSARPGQGDSPLHF
TRBV28	TRBJ2-4	many	CASSLVGAENIQYF
TRBV20-1	TRBJ2-7	-	CSAGGTVYEQYF
TRBV19	TRBJ2-1	-	CASSIIPDEQFF
TRBV7-9	TRBJ1-5	few	CASGGIGDQPQHF
TRBV5-5	TRBJ2-6	-	CASTRSGGAGANVLTF
TRBV3-1	TRBJ2-7	few	CASSQTDRGSYEQYF
TRBV4-2	TRBJ1-6	-	CASSQDLNSPLHF
TRBV29-1	TRBJ1-4	-	CSVVITTNEKLFF
TRBV30	TRBJ1-1	-	CAWSYGAFGTEAFF
TRBV11-2	TRBJ2-7	few	CASSLDLTGGFHEQYF
TRBV6-6	TRBJ1-5	-	CASSYSRETGIPQPQHF
TRBV29-1	TRBJ1-2	few	CSVEDDVYGYTF
TRBV30	TRBJ1-2	-	CAWGGGYGYTF
TRBV10-3	TRBJ2-3	many	CAISAPLAGVTDTQYF
TRBV5-1	TRBJ1-1	-	CASSTGQGEGGTEAFF
TRBV6-2/TRBV6-3	TRBJ2-3	few	CASSYRGSKGTDTQYF
TRBV7-3	TRBJ1-6	many	CASSITGNSPLHF
TRBV5-6	TRBJ1-1	-	CASSLGPGGNTEAFF
TRBV13	TRBJ1-1	many	CASSVQGSAFF